This entry features one T cell receptor (beta chain) sequence. Its antigen is unidentified. This record comes from a study of CXCR3-negative and CXCR3-positive naive CD8 T cells. Overall study: Across all libraries, TRB reads numbered roughly 140 million, with about 1.5 +/- 0.3 million in each library. Overall study findings and caveats: High diversity, comparable across both naive subsets, contrasted with much lower diversity in memory CD8+ cells. Between one naive subset and the other, surface CD5 was comparable, and TCR strength was inferred from TRB CDR3 properties. Cryopreserved cells partially lost CXCR3 expression, and fresh PBMCs were used in most assays.

The CDR3 covers 14 residues. Germline V gives CDR1 SGHTA, CDR2 FQGNSA. Libraries were UMI-labeled 5' RACE TRB cDNA. One entry per CDR3 protein, without DNA, is what TCRdb gives after re-calling the 5' RACE reads. The table for this sample gives about 40,000 distinct CDR3 sequences. This rearrangement joins TRBV7-2 to TRBJ2-7; the TCRdb call, TRBD1, lacks DNA for checking. This sequence originates from a human donor in good health. Some clones in this sample may be carry-over from other donors' samples. Source material: memory CD8+ T cells from blood. CDR3: CASSLAGGAREQYF.